The entry below describes one T cell receptor beta chain. The antigen it recognizes is unknown. Nothing much larger sits one base from this clone, and base qualities are not available. The receptor library was made with the immunoSEQ multiplex PCR assay. Deep sequencing of rearranged TCR beta loci, alongside multiparametric flow cytometry, was used to profile T cell repertoires. TCRdb limited this immuneACCESS table to in-frame rearrangements with V and J called. A share of clones is missing; checked studies link under half to unresolved V genes, and the rest is unexplained. This sample has roughly 150,000 clones in its table, and about nine tenths of those were observed once. The top ten hold about 4.7% of the sample. The data were obtained in a study of lymphopenia after photon versus proton radiotherapy (dated by TCRdb to between 2018 and 2021). For the study in its entirety: The study compared the immunological effects of photon versus proton radiation therapy in patients with gastrointestinal tumors who developed high-grade lymphopenia. The roughly 20 patients in the cohort had gastrointestinal tumors, were treated with either photon or proton therapy, and subsequently developed lymphopenia. The goal of the study was to describe how the two radiation modalities differ in their effects on the immune system. Points the paper makes about the study in general: After the lymphocyte count nadir, photon-treated repertoires showed oligoclonal expansion, especially of CD8+ Temra cells, which drove the drop in diversity. Relative stability during treatment was observed in proton-treated patients, whereas loss of naive T cells and TCR diversity and gain of effector/memory populations were observed in photon-treated patients. The survival association was examined only in patients who died, and the authors described better survival with proton therapy as a possibility, not as a demonstrated result. Among patients across the cohort who died, overall survival time showed an inverse correlation with a larger post-nadir drop in TCR diversity.

The sequence was collected from a man aged 50-60 years with gastric cancer. The sequencing used peripheral blood, collected from a patient treated with photon-based radiotherapy.

The CDR3 sequence is CAISEAPGLANNEQFF. The nucleotide sequence reads as follows: TGTGCCATCAGTGAAGCCCCGGGACTAGCTAACAATGAGCAGTTCTTC. Recombination connected TRBV10-3 to TRBJ2-1, with 9 bases aligning to TRBD2. From the cysteine up to the phenylalanine, the CDR3 has a length of 16 residues. The retained sequence is limited to the CDR3, 48 bases, with the frame set at the first base. CDR1 and CDR2, looked up from the germline V gene, are ENHRY and SYGVKD. The junction shows trimming of 3 bases on V and 5 bases on J, and the gene matches do not reach 8 bases of it.